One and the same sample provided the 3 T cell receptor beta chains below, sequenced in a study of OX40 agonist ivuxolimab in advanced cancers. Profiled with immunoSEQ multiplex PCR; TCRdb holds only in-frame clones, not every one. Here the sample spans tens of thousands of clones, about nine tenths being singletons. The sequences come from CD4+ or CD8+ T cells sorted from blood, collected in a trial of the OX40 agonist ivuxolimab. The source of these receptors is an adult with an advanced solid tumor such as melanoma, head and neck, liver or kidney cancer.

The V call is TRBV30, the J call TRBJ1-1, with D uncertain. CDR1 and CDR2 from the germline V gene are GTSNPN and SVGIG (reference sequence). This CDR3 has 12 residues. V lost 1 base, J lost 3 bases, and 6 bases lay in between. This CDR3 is CAWSAMYTEAFF. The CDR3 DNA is TGTGCCTGGAGTGCAATGTACACTGAAGCTTTCTTT.

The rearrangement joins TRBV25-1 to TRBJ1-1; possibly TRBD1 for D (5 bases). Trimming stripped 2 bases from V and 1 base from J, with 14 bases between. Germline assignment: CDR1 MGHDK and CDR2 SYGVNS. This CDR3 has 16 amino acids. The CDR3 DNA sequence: TGTGCCAGCAGTGAAAGGTGGGGCAGGACGAACACTGAAGCTTTCTTT. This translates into CASSERWGRTNTEAFF.

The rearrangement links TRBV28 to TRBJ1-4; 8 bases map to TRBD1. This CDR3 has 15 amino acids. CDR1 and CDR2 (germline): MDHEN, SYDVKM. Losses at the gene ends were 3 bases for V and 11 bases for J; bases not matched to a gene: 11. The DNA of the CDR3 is TGTGCCAGCAGTTTCCTCGGGACAGGTCAAATGAAACTGTTTTTT. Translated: CASSFLGTGQMKLFF. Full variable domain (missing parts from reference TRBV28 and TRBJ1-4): DVKVTQSSRYLVKRTGEKVFLECVQDMDHENMFWYRQDPGLGLRLIYFSYDVKMKEKGDIPEGYSVSREKKERFSLILESASTNQTSMYLCASSFLGTGQMKLFFGSGTQLSVL.